This T cell receptor (beta chain) was sequenced during a study of STAT5B mutations in CD4+ large granular lymphocyte leukemia. Findings and limits, study-wide: The CD4+ versus CD8+ T-LGLL clonality difference may reflect limited sample size. Patient CD4-sorted repertoires stayed more clonal than healthy ones after leukemic-clone removal.

This clone was observed a single time. Its target is not known. V lost 4 bases, J lost 4 bases, and 11 bases lay in between. This CDR3 is built from 14 residues. Germline loops: CDR1 SGHDN, CDR2 FVKESK. The assay was run at survey level. Sequencing used immunoSEQ multiplex PCR; TCRdb keeps in-frame clones, though not all of them. The sample consists of tens of thousands of clones, just under 80% of them appearing once. The TCR sequence derives from a human donor in good health. The J gene is TRBJ1-5, the V gene TRBV14; no clear D gene. What was sequenced was CD4+ T cells from blood buffy coats. In nucleotides, the CDR3 is TGTGCCAGCAGCCCGGCAGGAATGAATCAGCCCCAGCATTTT. This translates into CASSPAGMNQPQHF.